This T cell receptor beta chain is drawn from a study of blood T cell repertoires in COVID-19. Study context: The United States, Italy and Spain were the sources of the acute and convalescent COVID-19 samples.

Ages ranged from roughly 18 to 100 years, with residence in approximately 23 US areas. Profiling relied on immunoSEQ multiplex PCR, and the TCRdb table lists in-frame clones only, not all of them. The sample carries about 130,000 clones, about 88% recorded once. CDR1 and CDR2 (germline): PRHDT, FYEKMQ (reference sequence). Trimming stripped 1 base from V and 4 bases from J, with 9 bases between. The CDR3 extends over 14 amino acids. J is TRBJ2-3 and V is TRBV13; tentatively, D is TRBD2 (6 bases). The sequence was collected from a woman in her 50s who had recovered from COVID-19. Sequenced material: PBMCs or T cells enriched from blood (not recorded which). The CDR3 protein is CASSLAGDPDTQYF. In DNA, the CDR3 is TGTGCCAGCAGCTTAGCGGGGGACCCAGATACGCAGTATTTT.